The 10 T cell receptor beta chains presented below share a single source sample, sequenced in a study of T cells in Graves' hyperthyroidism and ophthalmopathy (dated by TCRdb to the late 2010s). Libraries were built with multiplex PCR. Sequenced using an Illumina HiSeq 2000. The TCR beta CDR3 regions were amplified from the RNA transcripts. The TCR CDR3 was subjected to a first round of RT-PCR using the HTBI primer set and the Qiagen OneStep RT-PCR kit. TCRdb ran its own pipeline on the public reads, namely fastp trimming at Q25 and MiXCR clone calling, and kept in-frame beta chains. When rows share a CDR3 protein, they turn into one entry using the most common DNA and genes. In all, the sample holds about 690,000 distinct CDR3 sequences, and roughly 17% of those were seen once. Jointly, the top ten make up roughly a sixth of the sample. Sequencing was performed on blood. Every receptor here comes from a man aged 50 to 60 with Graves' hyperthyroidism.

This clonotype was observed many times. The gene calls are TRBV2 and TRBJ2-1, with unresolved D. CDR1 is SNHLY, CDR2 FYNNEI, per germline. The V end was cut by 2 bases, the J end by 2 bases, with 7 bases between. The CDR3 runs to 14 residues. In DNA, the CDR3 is TGTGCCAGCAGTGAACTCCTAACCTACAATGAGCAGTTCTTC. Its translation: CASSELLTYNEQFF.

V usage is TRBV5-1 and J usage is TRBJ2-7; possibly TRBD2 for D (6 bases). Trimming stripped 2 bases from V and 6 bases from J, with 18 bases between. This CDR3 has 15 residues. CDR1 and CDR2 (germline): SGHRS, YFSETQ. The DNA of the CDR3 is TGCGCCAGCAGCTTTGAACATGGGCAGGGAGGCGAGCAGTACTTC. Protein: CASSFEHGQGGEQYF.

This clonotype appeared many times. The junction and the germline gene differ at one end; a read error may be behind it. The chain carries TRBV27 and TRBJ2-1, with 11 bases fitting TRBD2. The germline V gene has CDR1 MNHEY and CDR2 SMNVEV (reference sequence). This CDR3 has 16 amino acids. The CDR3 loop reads CASSLSTSGTYNEQFF. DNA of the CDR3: TGTGCCAGCAGTTTATCGACTAGCGGGACCTATAATGAGCAGTTCTTC.

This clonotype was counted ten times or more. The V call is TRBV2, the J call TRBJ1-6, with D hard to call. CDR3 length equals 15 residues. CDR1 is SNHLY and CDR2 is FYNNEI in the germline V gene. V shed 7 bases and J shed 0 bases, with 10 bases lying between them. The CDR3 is CASILPSSYNSPLHF. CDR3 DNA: TGTGCCAGCATTCTGCCAAGCTCCTATAATTCACCCCTCCACTTT.

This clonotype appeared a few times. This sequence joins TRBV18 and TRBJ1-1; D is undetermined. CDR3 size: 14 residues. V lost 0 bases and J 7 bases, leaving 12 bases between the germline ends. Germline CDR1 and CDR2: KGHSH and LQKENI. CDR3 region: CASSPPVAGFEAFF. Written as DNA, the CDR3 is TGTGCCAGCTCACCACCGGTCGCCGGCTTTGAAGCTTTCTTT.

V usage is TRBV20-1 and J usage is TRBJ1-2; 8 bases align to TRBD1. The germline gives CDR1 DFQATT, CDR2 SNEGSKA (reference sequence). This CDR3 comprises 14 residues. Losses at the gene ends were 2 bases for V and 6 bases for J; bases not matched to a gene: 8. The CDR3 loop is CSARTPGGQDGYTF. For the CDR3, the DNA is TGCAGTGCTAGAACCCCAGGGGGCCAGGATGGCTACACCTTC.

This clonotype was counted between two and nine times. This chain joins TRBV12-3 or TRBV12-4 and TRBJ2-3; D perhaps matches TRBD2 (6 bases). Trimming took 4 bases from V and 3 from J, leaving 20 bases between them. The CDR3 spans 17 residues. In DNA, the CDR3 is TGTGCCAGCAGTTATATTTTCGGCCGGGGGAGGACAGATACGCAGTATTTT. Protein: CASSYIFGRGRTDTQYF.

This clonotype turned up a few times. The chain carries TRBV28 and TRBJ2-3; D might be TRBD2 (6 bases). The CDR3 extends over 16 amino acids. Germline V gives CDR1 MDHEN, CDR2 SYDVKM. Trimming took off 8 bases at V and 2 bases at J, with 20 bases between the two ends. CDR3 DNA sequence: TGTGCCAGCCTATCTTCGACTAGGCCCATCACAGATACGCAGTATTTT. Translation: CASLSSTRPITDTQYF.

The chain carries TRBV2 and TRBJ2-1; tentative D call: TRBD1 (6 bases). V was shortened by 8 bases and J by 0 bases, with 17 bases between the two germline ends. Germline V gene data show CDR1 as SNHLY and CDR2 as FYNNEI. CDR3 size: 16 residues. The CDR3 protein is CASGMGAGSSYNEQFF. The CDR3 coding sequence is TGTGCCAGCGGCATGGGGGCGGGTAGCTCCTACAATGAGCAGTTCTTC.

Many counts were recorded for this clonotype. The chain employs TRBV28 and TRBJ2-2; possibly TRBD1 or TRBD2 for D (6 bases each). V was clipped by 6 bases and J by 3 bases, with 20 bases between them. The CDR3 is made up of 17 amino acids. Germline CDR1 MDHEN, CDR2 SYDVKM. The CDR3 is CASSPQWRGRHTGELFF. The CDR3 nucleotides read TGTGCCAGCAGCCCGCAGTGGAGGGGGAGGCACACCGGGGAGCTGTTTTTT. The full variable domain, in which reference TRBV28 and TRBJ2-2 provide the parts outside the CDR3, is DVKVTQSSRYLVKRTGEKVFLECVQDMDHENMFWYRQDPGLGLRLIYFSYDVKMKEKGDIPEGYSVSREKKERFSLILESASTNQTSMYLCASSPQWRGRHTGELFFGEGSRLTVL.